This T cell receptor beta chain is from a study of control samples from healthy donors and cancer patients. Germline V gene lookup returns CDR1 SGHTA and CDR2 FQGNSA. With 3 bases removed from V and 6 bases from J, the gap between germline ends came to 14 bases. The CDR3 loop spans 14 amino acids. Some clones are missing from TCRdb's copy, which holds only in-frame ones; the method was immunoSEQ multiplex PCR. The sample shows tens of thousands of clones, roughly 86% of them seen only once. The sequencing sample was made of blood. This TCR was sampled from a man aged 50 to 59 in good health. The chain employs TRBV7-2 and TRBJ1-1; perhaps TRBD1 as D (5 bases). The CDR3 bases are TGTGCCAGCAGCTTGACAGCGAGTAGGCCTGAAGCTTTCTTT. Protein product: CASSLTASRPEAFF. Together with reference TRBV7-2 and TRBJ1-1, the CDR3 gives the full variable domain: GAGVSQSPSNKVTEKGKDVELRCDPISGHTALYWYRQSLGQGLEFLIYFQGNSAPDKSGLPSDRFSAERTGGSVSTLTIQRTQQEDSAVYLCASSLTASRPEAFFGQGTRLTVV.